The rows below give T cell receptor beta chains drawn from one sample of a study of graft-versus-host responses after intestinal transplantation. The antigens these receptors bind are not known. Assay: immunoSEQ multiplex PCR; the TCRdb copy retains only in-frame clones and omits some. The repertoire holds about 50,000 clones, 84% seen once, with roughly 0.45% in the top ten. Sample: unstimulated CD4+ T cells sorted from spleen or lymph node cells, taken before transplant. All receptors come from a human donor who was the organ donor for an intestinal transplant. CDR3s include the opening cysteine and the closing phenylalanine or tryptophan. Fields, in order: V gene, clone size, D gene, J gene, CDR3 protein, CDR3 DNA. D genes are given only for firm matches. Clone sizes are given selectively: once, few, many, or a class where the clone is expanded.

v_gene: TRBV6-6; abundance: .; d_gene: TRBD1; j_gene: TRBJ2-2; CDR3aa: CASSYGQGASSGELFF; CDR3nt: TGTGCCAGCAGTTACGGCCAGGGGGCTTCGTCCGGGGAGCTGTTTTTT
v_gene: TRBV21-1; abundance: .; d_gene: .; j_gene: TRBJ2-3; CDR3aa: CASSSQRGEGGTDTQYF; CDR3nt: TGTGCCAGCAGCTCCCAAAGGGGGGAGGGGGGCACAGATACGCAGTATTTT
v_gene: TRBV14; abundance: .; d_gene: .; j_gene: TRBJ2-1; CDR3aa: CASSQVRGNEQFF; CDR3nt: TGTGCCAGCAGCCAAGTGAGGGGAAATGAGCAGTTCTTC
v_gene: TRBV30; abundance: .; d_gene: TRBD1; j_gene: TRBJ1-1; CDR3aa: CAWKYRGTEAFF; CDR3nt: TGTGCCTGGAAGTACAGGGGCACTGAAGCTTTCTTT
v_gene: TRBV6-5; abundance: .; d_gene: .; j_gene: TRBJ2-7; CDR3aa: CASSWSPQTYEQYF; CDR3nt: TGTGCCAGCAGTTGGTCGCCACAGACCTACGAGCAGTACTTC
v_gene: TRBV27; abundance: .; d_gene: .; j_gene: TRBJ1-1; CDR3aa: CASSLHGTVNTEAFF; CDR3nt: TGTGCCAGCAGTTTGCACGGGACGGTAAACACTGAAGCTTTCTTT
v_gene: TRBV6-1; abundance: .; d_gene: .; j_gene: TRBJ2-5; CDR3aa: CASRSGKGETQYF; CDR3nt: TGTGCCAGCAGGTCGGGTAAAGGAGAGACCCAGTACTTC
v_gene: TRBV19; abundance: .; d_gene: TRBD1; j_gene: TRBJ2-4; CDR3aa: CASRDRGNIQYF; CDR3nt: TGTGCCAGTAGGGACAGGGGAAACATTCAGTACTTC
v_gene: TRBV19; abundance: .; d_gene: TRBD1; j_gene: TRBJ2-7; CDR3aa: CASSIRGPGPYEQYF; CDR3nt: TGTGCCAGTAGTATAAGGGGGCCCGGGCCCTACGAGCAGTACTTC
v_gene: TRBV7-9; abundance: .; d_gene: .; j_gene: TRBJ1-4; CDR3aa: CASSLVWELGGKLFF; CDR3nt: TGTGCCAGCAGCTTGGTCTGGGAATTGGGAGGAAAACTGTTTTTT
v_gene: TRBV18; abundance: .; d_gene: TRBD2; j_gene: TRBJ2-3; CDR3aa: CASSPPGGSLAGYADTQYF; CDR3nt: TGTGCCAGCTCACCACCGGGCGGCTCACTAGCGGGGTACGCAGATACGCAGTATTTT
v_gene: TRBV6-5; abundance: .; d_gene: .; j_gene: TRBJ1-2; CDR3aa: CASSDPGTPSPTF; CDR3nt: TGTGCCAGCAGTGACCCCGGGACTCCCTCCCCTACCTTC
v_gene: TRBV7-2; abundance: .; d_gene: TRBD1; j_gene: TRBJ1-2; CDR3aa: CASRETGGHGYTF; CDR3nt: TGTGCCAGCAGGGAAACAGGGGGCCATGGCTACACCTTC
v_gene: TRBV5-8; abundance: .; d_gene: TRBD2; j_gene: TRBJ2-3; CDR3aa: CASMFGGSSDTQYF; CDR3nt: TGTGCCAGCATGTTCGGCGGGAGTTCAGATACGCAGTATTTT
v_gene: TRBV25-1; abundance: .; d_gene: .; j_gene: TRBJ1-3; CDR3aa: CASSDRGGNTIYF; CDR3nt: TGTGCCAGCAGTGACAGGGGTGGAAACACCATATATTTT
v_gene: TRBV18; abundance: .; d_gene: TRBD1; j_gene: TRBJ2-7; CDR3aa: CASSLRTGQGSYEQYF; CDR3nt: TGTGCCAGCTCACTCCGGACGGGACAGGGCTCCTACGAGCAGTACTTC
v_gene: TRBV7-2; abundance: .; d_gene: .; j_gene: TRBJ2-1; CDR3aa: CASSGRRTNNEQFF; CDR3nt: TGTGCCAGCAGCGGGCGGCGGACGAACAATGAGCAGTTCTTC
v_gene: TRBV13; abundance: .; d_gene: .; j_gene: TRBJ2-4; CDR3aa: CASSSRRGTLAKNIQYF; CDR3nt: TGTGCCAGCAGCTCCCGTAGGGGGACCCTAGCCAAAAACATTCAGTACTTC
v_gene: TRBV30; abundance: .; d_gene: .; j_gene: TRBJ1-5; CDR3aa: CAWSVRGNQPQHF; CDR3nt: TGTGCCTGGAGTGTTCGGGGCAATCAGCCCCAGCATTTT
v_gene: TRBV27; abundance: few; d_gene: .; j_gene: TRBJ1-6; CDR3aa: CASSSNSGSPLHF; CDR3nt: TGTGCCAGCAGCTCAAATTCCGGTTCACCCCTCCACTTT
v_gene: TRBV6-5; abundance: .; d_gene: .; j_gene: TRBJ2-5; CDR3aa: CASVREDGTQYF; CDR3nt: TGTGCCAGCGTCAGGGAGGACGGGACCCAGTACTTC
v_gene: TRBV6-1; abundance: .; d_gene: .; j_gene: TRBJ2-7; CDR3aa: CASSANDGLPYEQYF; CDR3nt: TGTGCCAGCAGTGCTAACGACGGACTTCCCTACGAGCAGTACTTC
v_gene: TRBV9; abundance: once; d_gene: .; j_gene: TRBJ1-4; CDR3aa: CASSPEALGNEKLFF; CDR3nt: TGTGCCAGCAGCCCCGAGGCATTGGGGAATGAAAAACTGTTTTTT
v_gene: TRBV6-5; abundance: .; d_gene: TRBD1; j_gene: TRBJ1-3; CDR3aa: CASSLTGSGNTIYF; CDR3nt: TGTGCCAGCAGTCTGACAGGGAGTGGAAACACCATATATTTT
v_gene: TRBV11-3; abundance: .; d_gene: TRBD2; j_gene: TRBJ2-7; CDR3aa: CASSLGLAEQYF; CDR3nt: TGTGCCAGCAGCTTAGGACTAGCCGAGCAGTACTTC
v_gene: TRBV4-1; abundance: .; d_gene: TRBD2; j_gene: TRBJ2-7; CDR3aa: CASSQILTSGSPYEQYF; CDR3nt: TGCGCCAGCAGCCAGATACTTACTAGCGGGAGTCCCTACGAGCAGTACTTC
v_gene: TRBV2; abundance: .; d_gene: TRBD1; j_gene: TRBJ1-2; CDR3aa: CASSLSPGQGNGYTF; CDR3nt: TGTGCCAGCAGTCTTTCTCCGGGACAGGGGAATGGCTACACCTTC
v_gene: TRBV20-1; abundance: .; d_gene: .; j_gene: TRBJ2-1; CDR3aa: CSARYNEQFF; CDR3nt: TGCAGTGCTAGGTACAATGAGCAGTTCTTC
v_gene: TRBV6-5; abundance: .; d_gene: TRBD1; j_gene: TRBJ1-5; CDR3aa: CASSVLTGGGQPQHF; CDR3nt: TGTGCCAGCAGTGTTCTGACAGGGGGTGGGCAGCCCCAGCATTTT
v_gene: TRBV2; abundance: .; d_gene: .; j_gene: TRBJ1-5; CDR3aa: CASRPRISNQPQHF; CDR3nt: TGTGCCAGCAGACCACGGATTAGCAATCAGCCCCAGCATTTT
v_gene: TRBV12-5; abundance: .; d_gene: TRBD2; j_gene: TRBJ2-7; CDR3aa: CASGFHLLAGENEQYF; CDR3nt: TGTGCTAGTGGTTTCCACCTACTAGCGGGAGAAAACGAGCAGTACTTC
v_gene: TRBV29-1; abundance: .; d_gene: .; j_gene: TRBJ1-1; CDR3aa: CSAGGSNRANTEAFF; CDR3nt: TGCAGCGCTGGGGGAAGTAACAGGGCGAACACTGAAGCTTTCTTT
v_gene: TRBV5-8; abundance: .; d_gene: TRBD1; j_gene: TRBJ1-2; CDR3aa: CASSLRGQGYGYTF; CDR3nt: TGTGCCAGCAGCTTGCGGGGACAGGGCTATGGCTACACCTTC
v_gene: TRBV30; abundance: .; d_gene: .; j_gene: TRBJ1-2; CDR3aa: CAWRTNYGYTF; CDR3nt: TGTGCCTGGAGGACAAACTATGGCTACACCTTC
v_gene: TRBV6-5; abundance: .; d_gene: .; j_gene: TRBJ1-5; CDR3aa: CASSYRGDQPQHF; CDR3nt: TGTGCCAGCAGTTACAGAGGGGATCAGCCCCAGCATTTT
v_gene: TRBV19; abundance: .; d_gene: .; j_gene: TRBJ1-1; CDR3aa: CASNPMTHTEAFF; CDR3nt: TGTGCCAGTAACCCCATGACCCACACTGAAGCTTTCTTT
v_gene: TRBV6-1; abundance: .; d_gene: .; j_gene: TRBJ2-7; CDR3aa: CASRPQDRLYEQYF; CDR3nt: TGTGCCAGCAGACCACAAGACAGGCTCTACGAGCAGTACTTC
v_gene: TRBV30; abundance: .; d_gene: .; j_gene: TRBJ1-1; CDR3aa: CAWSERGNTEAFF; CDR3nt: TGTGCCTGGAGTGAGCGCGGGAACACTGAAGCTTTCTTT
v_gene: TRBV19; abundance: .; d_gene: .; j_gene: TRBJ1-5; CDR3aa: CASSRTYSNQPQHF; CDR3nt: TGTGCCAGTAGTAGGACATATAGCAATCAGCCCCAGCATTTT
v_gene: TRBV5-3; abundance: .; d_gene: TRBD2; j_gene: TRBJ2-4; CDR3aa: CARSYASGLAKNIQYF; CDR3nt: TGTGCCAGAAGCTATGCTAGCGGGCTAGCCAAAAACATTCAGTACTTC
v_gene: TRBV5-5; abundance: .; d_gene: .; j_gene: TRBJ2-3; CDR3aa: CASSLVGDTQYF; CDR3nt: TGTGCCAGCAGCCTGGTCGGAGATACGCAGTATTTT
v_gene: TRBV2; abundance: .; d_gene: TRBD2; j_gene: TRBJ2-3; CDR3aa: CASSWGPGTSGGDGTDTQYF; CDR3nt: TGTGCCAGCAGTTGGGGTCCTGGGACTAGCGGAGGGGATGGGACAGATACGCAGTATTTT
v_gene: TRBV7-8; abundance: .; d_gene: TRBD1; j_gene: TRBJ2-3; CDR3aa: CASAVRDRGDTQYF; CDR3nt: TGTGCCAGCGCCGTCCGGGACAGGGGCGATACGCAGTATTTT
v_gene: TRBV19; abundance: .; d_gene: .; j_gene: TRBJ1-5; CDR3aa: CASKVATGYNQPQHF; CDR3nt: TGTGCCAGTAAGGTGGCTACAGGATACAATCAGCCCCAGCATTTT
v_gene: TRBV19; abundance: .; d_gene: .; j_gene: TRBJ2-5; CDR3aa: CASRDIQETQYF; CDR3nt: TGTGCCAGTAGGGACATCCAAGAGACCCAGTACTTC
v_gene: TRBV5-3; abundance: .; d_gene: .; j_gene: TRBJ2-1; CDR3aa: CARSLMGGSVYNEQFF; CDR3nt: TGTGCCAGAAGCTTGATGGGCGGCTCTGTCTACAATGAGCAGTTCTTC
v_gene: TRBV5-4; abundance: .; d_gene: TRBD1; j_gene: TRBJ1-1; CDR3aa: CASSLITGVNTEAFF; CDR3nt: TGTGCCAGCAGCTTGATAACAGGGGTGAACACTGAAGCTTTCTTT
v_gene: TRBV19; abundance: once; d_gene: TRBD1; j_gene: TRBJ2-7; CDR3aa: CASSSPGGASDEQYF; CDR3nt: TGTGCCAGTAGTTCCCCAGGGGGCGCGAGCGACGAGCAGTACTTC
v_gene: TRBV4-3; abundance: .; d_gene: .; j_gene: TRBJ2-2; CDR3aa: CARTWTSGELFF; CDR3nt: TGCGCTAGAACGTGGACTTCCGGGGAGCTGTTTTTT
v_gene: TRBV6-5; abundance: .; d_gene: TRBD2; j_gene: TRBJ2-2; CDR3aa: CASSYLAGNTGELFF; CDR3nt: TGTGCCAGCAGTTACCTAGCGGGGAACACCGGGGAGCTGTTTTTT
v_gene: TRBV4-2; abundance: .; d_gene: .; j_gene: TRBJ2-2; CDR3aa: CASSPRGNTGELFF; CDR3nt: TGTGCCAGCAGCCCGAGGGGGAACACCGGGGAGCTGTTTTTT
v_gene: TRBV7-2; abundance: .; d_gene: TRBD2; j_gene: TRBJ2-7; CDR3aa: CASSLTSGFSYEQYF; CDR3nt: TGTGCCAGCAGCCTGACTAGCGGGTTCTCCTACGAGCAGTACTTC
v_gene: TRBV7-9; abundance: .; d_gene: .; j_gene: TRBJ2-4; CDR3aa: CASSPVQGKAKNIQYF; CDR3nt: TGTGCCAGCAGCCCTGTTCAGGGGAAAGCCAAAAACATTCAGTACTTC
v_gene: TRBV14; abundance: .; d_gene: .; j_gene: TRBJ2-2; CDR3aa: CASSQGANTGELFF; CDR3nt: TGTGCCAGCAGCCAAGGGGCGAACACCGGGGAGCTGTTTTTT
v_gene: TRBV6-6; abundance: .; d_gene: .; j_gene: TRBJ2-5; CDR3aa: CASSYSWLAETQYF; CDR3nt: TGTGCCAGCAGTTACTCGTGGCTCGCGGAGACCCAGTACTTC
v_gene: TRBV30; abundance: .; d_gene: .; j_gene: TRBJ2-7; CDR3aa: CAWINLGPPYEQYF; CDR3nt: TGTGCCTGGATTAACCTGGGACCACCCTACGAGCAGTACTTC
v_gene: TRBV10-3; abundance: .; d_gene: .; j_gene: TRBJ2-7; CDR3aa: CAISETTRSSYEQYF; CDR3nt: TGTGCCATCAGTGAGACCACCAGATCCTCCTACGAGCAGTACTTC
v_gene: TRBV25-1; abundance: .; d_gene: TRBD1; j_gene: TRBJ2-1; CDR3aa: CASSESRQGASSYNEQFF; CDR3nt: TGTGCCAGCAGTGAATCCCGACAGGGGGCGAGCTCCTACAATGAGCAGTTCTTC
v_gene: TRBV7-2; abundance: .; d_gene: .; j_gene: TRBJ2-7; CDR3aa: CASSLFQSEQYF; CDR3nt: TGTGCCAGCAGCTTATTCCAGTCCGAGCAGTACTTC
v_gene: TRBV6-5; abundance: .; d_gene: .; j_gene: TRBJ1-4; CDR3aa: CASSYGTTNEKLFF; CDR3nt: TGTGCCAGCAGTTACGGGACAACTAATGAAAAACTGTTTTTT